This entry lists 13 T cell receptor beta chains sequenced from one sample in a study of blood T cell repertoires in COVID-19. The protocol was immunoSEQ multiplex PCR, while the TCRdb copy is restricted to in-frame clones and leaves out a portion. The repertoire holds under 300,000 clones, roughly nine tenths seen once, with more than 10% in the top ten. The sequenced material came from peripheral blood. The receptors were sampled from a woman between 25 and 40 years old with COVID-19, enrolled during active disease.

This clone was seen a few times. CDR3 nucleotide sequence: TGTGCCAGCAGCCCAATGGGGGGGAGACCCTACGAGCAGTACTTC. This encodes CASSPMGGRPYEQYF. This chain connects TRBV7-6 to TRBJ2-7, with 7 bases lining up with TRBD2. The CDR3 runs 15 residues. Germline CDR1 and CDR2: SGHVS and FNYEAQ. V gave up 5 bases and J gave up 2 bases; unmatched junction bases: 9.

The V gene is TRBV24-1, the J gene TRBJ2-3; D perhaps matches TRBD1 (7 bases). CDR3 length: 14 amino acids. Germline V gene lookup returns CDR1 KGHDR and CDR2 SFDVKD. V lost 5 bases, J lost 5 bases, and 13 bases lay in between. CDR3 DNA sequence: TGTGCCACCAGTGGTAGGGGGCGGGAAGATACGCAGTATTTT. Translation: CATSGRGREDTQYF.

This chain links TRBV2 with TRBJ1-2; maybe TRBD1 (6 bases). The CDR3 is made up of 14 amino acids. Between the trimmed V and J ends, which lost 6 bases and 4 bases, there was a span of 15 bases. CDR1 and CDR2 (germline): SNHLY, FYNNEI. In nucleotides, the CDR3 is TGTGCCAGCAGAGTTGGGGGGGCGGCCTATGGCTACACCTTC. Its protein is CASRVGGAAYGYTF. Complete variable domain (other parts from reference TRBV2 and TRBJ1-2): EPEVTQTPSHQVTQMGQEVILRCVPISNHLYFYWYRQILGQKVEFLVSFYNNEISEKSEIFDDQFSVERPDGSNFTLKIRSTKLEDSAMYFCASRVGGAAYGYTFGSGTRLTVV.

The chain carries TRBV5-1 and TRBJ2-1; 7 nucleotides align to TRBD2. The germline V gene has CDR1 SGHRS and CDR2 YFSETQ. The CDR3 covers 15 residues. J lost 3 bases, V lost 1 base, and 4 bases had no gene match. CDR3 nucleotide sequence: TGCGCCAGCAGCTTGCGGGGGGTCCTCTACAATGAGCAGTTCTTC. Encoded protein: CASSLRGVLYNEQFF. Complete variable domain (other parts from reference TRBV5-1 and TRBJ2-1): KAGVTQTPRYLIKTRGQQVTLSCSPISGHRSVSWYQQTPGQGLQFLFEYFSETQRNKGNFPGRFSGRQFSNSRSEMNVSTLELGDSALYLCASSLRGVLYNEQFFGPGTRLTVL.

The J gene is TRBJ2-4, the V gene TRBV28, with D possibly being TRBD1 (6 bases). The germline CDR1 and CDR2 sequences are MDHEN and SYDVKM. The CDR3 contains 12 residues. Trimming pared 11 bases from V and 8 bases from J, leaving 16 bases between. As DNA, the CDR3 is TGTGCCTCCACAGGGTCGGCATACATTCAGTACTTC. Its protein product is CASTGSAYIQYF. Drawing the rest from reference TRBV28 and TRBJ2-4, the complete variable domain is DVKVTQSSRYLVKRTGEKVFLECVQDMDHENMFWYRQDPGLGLRLIYFSYDVKMKEKGDIPEGYSVSREKKERFSLILESASTNQTSMYLCASTGSAYIQYFGAGTRLSVL.

The genes are TRBV5-4 and TRBJ1-1; 8 nucleotides agree with TRBD1. V shed 0 bases, J shed 1 base, and the junction held 5 bases outside the gene matches. This CDR3 has 16 residues. Germline values: CDR1 SGHNT, CDR2 YYREEE (reference sequence). The CDR3 sequence: CASSLGTGSGNTEAFF. The CDR3 DNA reads as TGTGCCAGCAGCTTGGGGACAGGGTCGGGGAACACTGAAGCTTTCTTT.

The V and J genes are TRBV5-4 and TRBJ2-7; tentatively, D is TRBD1 (6 bases). The V gene lost 2 bases and the J gene lost 0 bases, with 9 bases spanning the gap. The CDR3 consists of 14 residues. The germline V gene has CDR1 SGHNT and CDR2 YYREEE (reference sequence). The CDR3 sequence: CASSLDRNSYEQYF. The CDR3 nucleotides are TGTGCCAGCAGCTTAGACAGGAACTCCTACGAGCAGTACTTC.

The J gene is TRBJ2-2, the V gene TRBV2; D perhaps matches TRBD1 (6 bases). V lost 5 bases and J 3 bases, leaving 7 bases between the germline ends. The germline gives CDR1 SNHLY, CDR2 FYNNEI. CDR3 length equals 13 residues. DNA for the CDR3: TGTGCCAGCAGTACAGGGTACACCGGGGAGCTGTTTTTT. Residues: CASSTGYTGELFF.

V usage is TRBV3-1 (or the pseudogene TRBV3-2) and J usage is TRBJ2-1, with TRBD2 matching over 10 bases. Germline CDR1 reads LGHDT; CDR2 reads YNNKEL (reference sequence). The CDR3 contains 17 residues. Germline trimming cut 4 bases from V and 3 bases from J; bases unmatched to any gene: 9. Here the CDR3 DNA reads TGTGCCAGCAGCCCCCACCCTACTAGCGGGGTCTACAATGAGCAGTTCTTC. This gives the protein CASSPHPTSGVYNEQFF.

The chain links TRBV15 to TRBJ1-2; D unclear. The CDR3 runs to 16 residues. The germline gives CDR1 LNHNV, CDR2 YYDKDF (reference sequence). Between the trimmed V and J ends, which lost 0 bases and 4 bases, there was a span of 15 bases. The CDR3 loop reads CATSRDLEVRTYGYTF. The CDR3, as DNA: TGTGCCACCAGCAGAGATCTTGAAGTGCGTACCTATGGCTACACCTTC. The variable domain in full, completed from reference TRBV15 and TRBJ1-2, reads DAMVIQNPRYQVTQFGKPVTLSCSQTLNHNVMYWYQQKSSQAPKLLFHYYDKDFNNEADTPDNFQSRRPNTSFCFLDIRSPGLGDTAMYLCATSRDLEVRTYGYTFGSGTRLTVV.

This clone was found a few times. The rearrangement joins TRBV6-4 to TRBJ1-5; no reliable D call. CDR3 length: 13 residues. V was pared by 3 bases and J by 4 bases, with 7 bases between. CDR1 MRHNA and CDR2 SNTAGT come from the germline V gene. The DNA of the CDR3 is TGTGCCAGCAGTGAATGGCCTAATCAGCCCCAGCATTTT. Its translation is CASSEWPNQPQHF.

This clone has just one count. CDR3 DNA: TGTGCCAGCAGGACTACAGGGGGCTTCTATGGCTACACCTTC. As protein: CASRTTGGFYGYTF. The V and J genes are TRBV28 and TRBJ1-2; TRBD1 matches at 9 bases. There are 14 residues in the CDR3. Germline V CDR1 and CDR2: MDHEN, SYDVKM. V shed 6 bases, J shed 4 bases, and the junction held 6 bases outside the gene matches.

This chain uses TRBV27 with TRBJ2-4; TRBD1 matches at 7 bases. The CDR3 is 15 residues long. Germline CDR1 reads MNHEY; CDR2 reads SMNVEV (reference sequence). V shed 4 bases, J shed 0 bases, and the junction held 3 bases outside the gene matches. In nucleotides, the CDR3 is TGTGCCAGCAGTTACAGGGGCCTAGCCAAAAACATTCAGTACTTC. This gives the protein CASSYRGLAKNIQYF.